What follows are 10 T cell receptor beta chains derived from one specimen sequenced in a study of post-analysis software for immune sequencing data. Study-level findings and limits: Patients used several TRBV segments, including TRBV5-6, TRBV5-1 and TRBV20-1, more often than controls.

Their cognate antigens are unknown. The TCR beta cDNA libraries contained unique molecular identifiers. Via MiXCR, TCRdb re-called the PCR reads, giving one row per CDR3 protein. Here the sample spans 650,000 to 850,000 distinct CDR3 sequences, roughly 50% being singletons. The sample was blood. These receptors all stem from a girl aged 10 to 17 with multiple sclerosis.

This sequence joins TRBV20-1 and TRBJ1-5; TRBD1 is a possible D gene (6 bases). Trimming removed 5 bases from V and 2 bases from J, with 13 bases in between. Germline V gene data show CDR1 as DFQATT and CDR2 as SNEGSKA (reference sequence). The CDR3 sequence is 14 residues long. The CDR3 DNA reads TGCAGTGCTGGACGGGACACCGGCAATCAGCCCCAGCATTTT. Translated, it gives CSAGRDTGNQPQHF.

The rearrangement uses TRBV29-1 and TRBJ1-2, with TRBD1 matching 8 bases. The germline gives CDR1 SQVTM, CDR2 ANQGSEA. The CDR3 length is 14 residues. Germline trimming cut 7 bases from V and 1 base from J; bases unmatched to any gene: 8. CDR3 in DNA: TGCAGCGCTATCCCCAGGGGGCATAACTATGGCTACACCTTC. Encoded protein: CSAIPRGHNYGYTF.

In its sample, this clonotype was seen once. The gene calls are TRBV6-6 and TRBJ1-1; D remains ambiguous. CDR3 length equals 14 residues. The V gene's germline CDR1 is MNHNY and CDR2 SVGAGI (reference sequence). Between the trimmed V and J ends, which lost 5 bases and 4 bases, there was a span of 14 bases. The chain's CDR3 is CASSPRGDRTEAFF. The CDR3 DNA sequence: TGTGCCAGCAGTCCCCGCGGGGATCGCACTGAAGCTTTCTTT.

Comment on this clonotype: The DNA is left out, because the CDR3 cannot be placed on it with certainty; the CDR3 is given as TCRdb lists it. J is TRBJ1-3 and V is TRBV29-1; TRBD1 reflects the table's D call only, with no check against the DNA. The CDR3 has 20 residues if both end residues are counted. Germline-derived CDR1 and CDR2 are SQVTM and ANQGSEA. The CDR3 sequence: CSVVWTGNTEAFFGQGTIYF.

The chain has TRBV27 and TRBJ2-7; TRBD1 might be the D (5 bases). Germline V lookup: CDR1 MNHEY, CDR2 SMNVEV (reference sequence). The CDR3 runs 13 residues. Trimming stripped 4 bases from V and 6 bases from J, with 13 bases between. In DNA form, the CDR3 reads TGTGCCAGCAGTTCTCAGGGAAGTCTCGAGCAGTACTTC. Its protein is CASSSQGSLEQYF.

This chain joins TRBV5-1 and TRBJ2-4; the match to TRBD1 covers 8 bases. The DNA end lines up better with TRBJ2-7; the J call may be wrong. The CDR3 loop spans 16 amino acids. Germline-derived CDR1 and CDR2 are SGHRS and YFSETQ. As DNA, the CDR3 is TGCGCCAGCAGCCTCATCCCGCAGGGGGCTCCCTACGAGCAGTACTTC. Its translation is CASSLIPQGAPYEQYF.

The chain is built from TRBV5-1 and TRBJ2-1; 9 bases are a match to TRBD1. V shed 1 base, J shed 8 bases, and the junction held 10 bases outside the gene matches. CDR3 size: 16 residues. Germline assignment: CDR1 SGHRS and CDR2 YFSETQ. This CDR3 is CASSLHLAGQGHEQFF. The CDR3 nucleotides are TGCGCCAGCAGCTTGCATCTTGCGGGACAGGGTCATGAGCAGTTCTTC.

The chain uses TRBV7-9 and TRBJ1-5, with a tentative D call TRBD1 (5 bases). This CDR3 is 17 amino acids long. The germline V gene encodes CDR1 SEHNR and CDR2 FQNEAQ (reference sequence). The V gene lost 1 base and the J gene lost 4 bases, with 17 bases spanning the gap. The CDR3, as DNA: TGTGCCAGCAGCTTAGGGGGCCTAGCTGGGGGGAATCAGCCCCAGCATTTT. Translating it yields CASSLGGLAGGNQPQHF.

The rearrangement links TRBV6-5 to TRBJ1-5; D may be TRBD1 (5 bases). V shed 5 bases and J shed 6 bases, with 17 bases lying between them. The CDR3 totals 15 residues. The germline V gene has CDR1 MNHEY and CDR2 SVGAGI. This CDR3 reads CASSPERAGGQPQHF. CDR3 DNA: TGTGCCAGCAGTCCCGAAAGGGCGGGGGGTCAGCCCCAGCATTTT.

This clonotype has just a few counts. The chain has TRBV2 and TRBJ2-7, with D tentatively TRBD1 or TRBD2 (5 bases each). With 7 bases removed from V and 6 bases from J, the gap between germline ends came to 19 bases. Germline V lookup: CDR1 SNHLY, CDR2 FYNNEI. CDR3 size: 14 residues. CDR3 loop: CASNRGARASEQYF. CDR3 sequence (DNA): TGTGCCAGCAACCGGGGCGCCAGGGCGAGCGAGCAGTACTTC.